This record covers a single T cell receptor (beta chain). Antigen specificity is unknown. The data derive from a study of CD8+ T cells in alopecia areata. In each case, RNA was isolated and then reverse transcribed into cDNA as the sequencing template. Only in-frame clones appear in the TCRdb table, and some are missing; sequencing was by immunoSEQ multiplex PCR. This sample carries some 120,000 clones, 47% of them seen once, and the ten largest clones take over 9.5%. Germline CDR1 SGHRS, CDR2 YFSETQ. Between the trimmed V and J ends, which lost 1 base and 1 base, there was a span of 8 bases. The CDR3 is 15 residues long. It was from alopecia areata patients that lesional scalp punch biopsies and peripheral blood were collected. Researchers picked out CD4+ and CD8+ T cells from PBMCs by sorting. Study-wide points: Relative to normal scalp, lesional scalp, especially alopecia totalis/universalis, showed higher clonality.

The clonotype was recovered from a human donor with alopecia areata. The chain links TRBV5-1 to TRBJ2-2; D may be TRBD1 (5 bases). The specimen sequenced was NKG2D-low CD8+ T cells sorted from blood. The chain's CDR3 is CASSLRGQNTGELFF. The CDR3 DNA reads as TGCGCCAGCAGCTTGAGGGGCCAGAACACCGGGGAGCTGTTTTTT. Filled out from reference TRBV5-1 and TRBJ2-2, the complete variable domain reads KAGVTQTPRYLIKTRGQQVTLSCSPISGHRSVSWYQQTPGQGLQFLFEYFSETQRNKGNFPGRFSGRQFSNSRSEMNVSTLELGDSALYLCASSLRGQNTGELFFGEGSRLTVL.